Listed below are T cell receptor beta chains from one sample, sequenced in a study of shared clonotypes between healthy human individuals. This table comes from immunoSEQ multiplex PCR, and its TCRdb copy is limited to in-frame clones, with some not included. Among around 990,000 clones, roughly 80% were seen once, and the ten largest hold approximately 0.95%. Sequences were obtained from memory CD4+ T cells from PBMCs. The receptors derive from a man aged 18 to 30 in good health. Some clones in this sample may be carry-over from other donors' samples. The CDR3 runs from the conserved cysteine through the conserved F or W. The order of the fields is CDR3 protein, CDR3 DNA, J gene, D gene, V gene, clone size. The D gene is left open where the match is weak. Size tells how often a clone was seen (once, few, many) or the class of an expanded clone, and some rows leave it out.

CASSGPMGMSLEQYF,TGTGCCAGCAGCGGCCCGATGGGGATGTCGTTAGAGCAGTACTTC,TRBJ2-7,.,TRBV5-6,.
CASSEAGTGGVIQYF,TGTGCCAGCAGTGAAGCGGGGACAGGGGGTGTCATTCAGTACTTC,TRBJ2-4,TRBD1,TRBV6-1,.
CASSRGRNSPLHF,TGTGCCAGCAGTAGGGGGCGTAATTCACCCCTCCACTTT,TRBJ1-6,TRBD1,TRBV27,once
CASSQEGGFSLEQFF,TGCGCCAGCAGCCAAGAAGGAGGTTTCTCCCTTGAGCAGTTCTTC,TRBJ2-1,.,TRBV4-1,once
CASSSDAAGGTYEQYF,TGTGCCAGTAGTAGCGACGCAGCGGGAGGGACCTACGAGCAGTACTTC,TRBJ2-7,TRBD2,TRBV19,few
CASSRTGPNTEAFF,TGTGCCAGCAGTAGGACGGGCCCGAACACTGAAGCTTTCTTT,TRBJ1-1,.,TRBV28,few
CASSSPGLVDTQYF,TGTGCCAGCAGTTCCCCGGGACTAGTAGATACGCAGTATTTT,TRBJ2-3,TRBD2,TRBV27,.
CASRYSTVDYEQYF,TGCGCCAGCCGCTACTCGACAGTAGACTACGAGCAGTACTTC,TRBJ2-7,.,TRBV5-1,.
CSEPSSYSYTF,TGCAGCGAGCCCTCAAGCTATAGCTACACCTTC,TRBJ1-2,.,TRBV29-1,.
CASRRDRGLGYEQYF,TGTGCCAGCAGACGGGACAGGGGGCTTGGGTACGAGCAGTACTTC,TRBJ2-7,TRBD1,TRBV6-5,.
CASSNNSGLAEVAGPLNQETQYF,TGTGCCAGCAGCAATAACAGTGGACTAGCGGAGGTAGCTGGCCCCCTAAACCAAGAGACCCAGTACTTC,TRBJ2-5,.,TRBV21-1,few
CASSLGAGELFF,TGTGCCAGCAGCTTAGGCGCCGGGGAGCTGTTTTTT,TRBJ2-2,.,TRBV7-3,few
CASSHSRPGTGELFF,TGTGCCAGCAGTCACTCCCGCCCCGGCACCGGGGAGCTGTTTTTT,TRBJ2-2,.,TRBV6-6,.
CASSVSGILSSGNTIYF,TGTGCCAGCAGTGTTTCTGGGATTCTGAGCTCTGGAAACACCATATATTTT,TRBJ1-3,.,TRBV6-1,.
CASSPDRVAWEQYF,TGTGCCAGCAGTCCTGATCGGGTGGCTTGGGAGCAGTACTTC,TRBJ2-7,.,TRBV6-1,.
CASGQAGYGYTF,TGCGCCAGCGGCCAGGCGGGCTATGGCTACACCTTC,TRBJ1-2,.,TRBV4-1,.
CASSFYTDTQYF,TGTGCCAGCAGTTTTTACACAGATACGCAGTATTTT,TRBJ2-3,.,TRBV28,many
CASSLRTGVNTEAFF,TGTGCCAGCAGCCTCCGGACAGGGGTTAACACTGAAGCTTTCTTT,TRBJ1-1,TRBD1,TRBV9,.
CASSLTGGSVGYTF,TGTGCCAGCAGCCTCACGGGGGGCTCTGTTGGCTACACCTTC,TRBJ1-2,.,TRBV6-5,.
CASSPPGLGTDGETQYF,TGTGCCAGCTCACCCCCGGGACTAGGAACCGATGGGGAGACCCAGTACTTC,TRBJ2-5,TRBD2,TRBV18,.
CASSSPGQKNNEQFF,TGTGCCAGCAGTTCTCCGGGACAGAAAAACAATGAGCAGTTCTTC,TRBJ2-1,TRBD1,TRBV28,.
CSVRTENYGYTF,TGCAGCGTTCGGACCGAAAACTATGGCTACACCTTC,TRBJ1-2,.,TRBV29-1,few
CSVEEGGPPQHF,TGCAGCGTTGAAGAAGGAGGGCCGCCCCAGCATTTT,TRBJ1-5,.,TRBV29-1,few
CASSPGLAGVSGHEQFF,TGTGCCAGCTCCCCGGGGCTAGCGGGAGTCTCCGGTCATGAGCAGTTCTTC,TRBJ2-1,TRBD2,TRBV18,.
CASSSAGAAYNEQFF,TGTGCCAGCAGTTCCGCGGGGGCGGCCTACAATGAGCAGTTCTTC,TRBJ2-1,.,TRBV6-5,.
CASSVGGLGEQYF,TGTGCCAGCAGCGTAGGGGGGCTGGGCGAGCAGTACTTC,TRBJ2-7,.,TRBV9,.
CASSLSWGNTEAFF,TGTGCCAGCAGCTTGAGTTGGGGGAACACTGAAGCTTTCTTT,TRBJ1-1,.,TRBV5-6,.
CAWTSQPRSYNEQFF,TGTGCCTGGACCTCCCAACCGAGGTCCTACAATGAGCAGTTCTTC,TRBJ2-1,.,TRBV30,.